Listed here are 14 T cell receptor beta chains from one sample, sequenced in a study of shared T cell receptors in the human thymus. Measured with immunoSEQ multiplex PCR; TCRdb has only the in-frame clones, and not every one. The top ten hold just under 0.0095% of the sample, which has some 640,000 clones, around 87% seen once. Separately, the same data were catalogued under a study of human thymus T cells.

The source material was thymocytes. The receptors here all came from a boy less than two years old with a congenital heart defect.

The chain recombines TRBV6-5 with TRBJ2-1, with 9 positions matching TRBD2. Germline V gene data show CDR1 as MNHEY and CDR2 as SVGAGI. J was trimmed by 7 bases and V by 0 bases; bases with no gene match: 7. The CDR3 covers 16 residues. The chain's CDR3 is CASSYSKTSGRNEQFF. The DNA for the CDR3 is TGTGCCAGCAGTTACTCGAAGACTAGCGGCAGAAATGAGCAGTTCTTC.

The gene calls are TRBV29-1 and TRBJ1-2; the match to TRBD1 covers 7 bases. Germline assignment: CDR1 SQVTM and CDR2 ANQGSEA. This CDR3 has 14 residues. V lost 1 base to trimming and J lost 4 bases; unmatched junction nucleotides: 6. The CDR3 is CSVEGHTGAYGYTF. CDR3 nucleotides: TGCAGCGTTGAAGGACATACAGGGGCCTATGGCTACACCTTC.

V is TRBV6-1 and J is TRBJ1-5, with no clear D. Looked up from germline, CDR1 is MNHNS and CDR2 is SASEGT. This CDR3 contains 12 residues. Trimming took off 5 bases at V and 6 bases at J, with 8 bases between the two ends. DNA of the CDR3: TGTGCCAGCAGTCCCTACAGTCAGCCCCAGCATTTT. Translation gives CASSPYSQPQHF.

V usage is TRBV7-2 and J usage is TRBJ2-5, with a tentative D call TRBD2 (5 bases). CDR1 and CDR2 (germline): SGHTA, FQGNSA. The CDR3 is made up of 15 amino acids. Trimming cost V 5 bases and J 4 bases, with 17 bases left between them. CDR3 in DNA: TGTGCCAGCAGCGAAAAGCGGCGAGAGGGAGAGACCCAGTACTTC. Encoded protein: CASSEKRREGETQYF.

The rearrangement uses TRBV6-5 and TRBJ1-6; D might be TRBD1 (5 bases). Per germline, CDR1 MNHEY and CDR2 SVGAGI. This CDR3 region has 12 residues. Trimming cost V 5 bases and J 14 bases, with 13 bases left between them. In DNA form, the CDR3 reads TGTGCCAGCAGTCTTCCCAAGGGGACCCTCCACTTT. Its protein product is CASSLPKGTLHF.

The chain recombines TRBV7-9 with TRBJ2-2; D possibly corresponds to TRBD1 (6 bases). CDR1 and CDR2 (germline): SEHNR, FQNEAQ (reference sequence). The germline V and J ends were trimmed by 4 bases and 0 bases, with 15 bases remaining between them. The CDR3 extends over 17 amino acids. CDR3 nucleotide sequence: TGTGCCAGCAGCTCGGACAGACTTATAGCGAACACCGGGGAGCTGTTTTTT. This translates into CASSSDRLIANTGELFF.

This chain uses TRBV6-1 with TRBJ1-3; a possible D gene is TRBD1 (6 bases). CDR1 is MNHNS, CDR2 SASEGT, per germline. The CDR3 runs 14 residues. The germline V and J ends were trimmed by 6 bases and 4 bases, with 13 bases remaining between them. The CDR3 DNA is TGTGCCAGCAGAGCTATGGGACAAGGAAACACCATATATTTT. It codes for CASRAMGQGNTIYF.

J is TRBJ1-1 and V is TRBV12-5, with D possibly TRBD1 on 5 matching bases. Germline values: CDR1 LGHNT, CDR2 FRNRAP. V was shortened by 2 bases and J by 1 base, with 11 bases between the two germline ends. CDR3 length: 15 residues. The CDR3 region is CASGLSRQGNTEAFF. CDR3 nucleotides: TGTGCTAGTGGTTTGAGTAGGCAGGGGAACACTGAAGCTTTCTTT.

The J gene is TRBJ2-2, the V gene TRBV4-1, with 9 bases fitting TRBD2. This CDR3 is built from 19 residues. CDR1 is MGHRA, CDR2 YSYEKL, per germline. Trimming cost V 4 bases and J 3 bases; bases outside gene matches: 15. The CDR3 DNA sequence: TGCGCCAGCAGCCTAAGATCTCGGCCTAGCGGGACCGACACCGGGGAGCTGTTTTTT. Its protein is CASSLRSRPSGTDTGELFF.

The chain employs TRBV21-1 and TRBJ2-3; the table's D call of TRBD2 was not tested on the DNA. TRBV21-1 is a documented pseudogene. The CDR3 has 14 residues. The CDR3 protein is CASSRWTFTDTQYF. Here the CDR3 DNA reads TGTGCCAGCAGCAGATGGACTTTCACAGATACGCAGTATTTT.

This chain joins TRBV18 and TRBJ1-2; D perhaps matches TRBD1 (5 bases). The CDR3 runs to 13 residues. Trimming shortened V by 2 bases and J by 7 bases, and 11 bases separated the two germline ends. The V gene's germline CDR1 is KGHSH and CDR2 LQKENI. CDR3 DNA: TGTGCCAGCTCACCAAACCAGGGCAGTGGCTACACCTTC. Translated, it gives CASSPNQGSGYTF.

In DNA, the CDR3 is TGTGCCAGCAGTTACTCGGCGGATCAAGAGACCCAGTACTTC. It is translated as CASSYSADQETQYF. This chain joins TRBV6-5 and TRBJ2-5; D unresolved. Germline-derived CDR1 and CDR2 are MNHEY and SVGAGI. Trimming took off 0 bases at V and 2 bases at J, with 7 bases between the two ends. CDR3 length: 14 residues.

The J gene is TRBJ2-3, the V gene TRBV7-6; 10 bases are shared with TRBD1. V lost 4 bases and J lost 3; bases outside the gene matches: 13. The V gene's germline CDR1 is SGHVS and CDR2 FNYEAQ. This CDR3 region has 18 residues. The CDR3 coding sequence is TGTGCCAGCAGCTCCACCCCTGTGGGACAGGGGATTACAGATACGCAGTATTTT. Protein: CASSSTPVGQGITDTQYF.

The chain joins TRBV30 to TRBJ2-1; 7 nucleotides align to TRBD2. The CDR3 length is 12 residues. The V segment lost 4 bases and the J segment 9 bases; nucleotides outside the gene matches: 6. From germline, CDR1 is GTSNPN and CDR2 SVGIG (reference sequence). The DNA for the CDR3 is TGTGCCTGGAAATCGGGCGGGGGTGAGCAGTTCTTC. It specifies CAWKSGGGEQFF.